This TCR beta chain was documented in a study of siplizumab effects on memory and regulatory T cells. The assay was immunoSEQ multiplex PCR, and TCRdb's table has in-frame clones only and misses some. The data hold approximately 100,000 clones, with around 90% observed a single time. The CDR3 is 18 amino acids. Germline CDR1 and CDR2: SEHNR and FQNEAQ (reference sequence). The specimen was non-Treg CD4+ T cells sorted from blood. This receptor was obtained from a human donor in good health. The gene calls are TRBV7-9 and TRBJ2-5; TRBD1 is a possible D gene (6 bases). The DNA end favors TRBJ2-7, so the J call may be wrong. DNA for the CDR3: TGTGCCAGCAGCTTAACCCAACCGGGACAAAAGAACTCCTACGAGCAGTACTTC. The encoded protein is CASSLTQPGQKNSYEQYF.